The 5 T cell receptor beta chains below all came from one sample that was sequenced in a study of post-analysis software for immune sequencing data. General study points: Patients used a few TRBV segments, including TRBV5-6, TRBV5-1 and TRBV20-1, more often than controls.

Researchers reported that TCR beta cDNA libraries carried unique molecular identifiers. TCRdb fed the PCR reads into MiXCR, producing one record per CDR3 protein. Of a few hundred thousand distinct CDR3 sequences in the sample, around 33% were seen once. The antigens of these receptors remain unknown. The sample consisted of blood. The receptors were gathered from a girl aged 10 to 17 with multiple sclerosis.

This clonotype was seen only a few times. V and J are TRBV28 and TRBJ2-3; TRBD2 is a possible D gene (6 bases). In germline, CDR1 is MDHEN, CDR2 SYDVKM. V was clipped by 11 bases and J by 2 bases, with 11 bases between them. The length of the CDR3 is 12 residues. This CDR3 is CASGVTTDTQYF. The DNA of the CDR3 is TGTGCCTCGGGGGTTACCACAGATACGCAGTATTTT.

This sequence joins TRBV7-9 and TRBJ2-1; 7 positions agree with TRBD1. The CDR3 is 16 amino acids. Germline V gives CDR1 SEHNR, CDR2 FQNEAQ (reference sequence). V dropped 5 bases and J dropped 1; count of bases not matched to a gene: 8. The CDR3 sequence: CASSTRGTESYNEQFF. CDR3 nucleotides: TGTGCCAGCAGCACCAGGGGGACCGAGTCCTACAATGAGCAGTTCTTC.

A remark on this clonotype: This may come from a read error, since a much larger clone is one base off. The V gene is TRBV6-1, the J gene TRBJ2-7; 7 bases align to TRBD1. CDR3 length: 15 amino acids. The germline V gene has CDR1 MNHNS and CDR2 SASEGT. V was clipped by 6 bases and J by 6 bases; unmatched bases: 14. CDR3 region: CASSLFDRESCEQYF. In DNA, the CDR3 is TGTGCCAGCAGCCTTTTCGACAGGGAGAGCTGCGAGCAGTACTTC.

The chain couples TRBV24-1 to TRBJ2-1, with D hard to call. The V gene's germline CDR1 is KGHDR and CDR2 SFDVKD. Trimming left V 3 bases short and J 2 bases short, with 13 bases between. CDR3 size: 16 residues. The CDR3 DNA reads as TGTGCCACCAGTGATGCCATACAGAGCCCCTACAATGAGCAGTTCTTC. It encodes CATSDAIQSPYNEQFF.

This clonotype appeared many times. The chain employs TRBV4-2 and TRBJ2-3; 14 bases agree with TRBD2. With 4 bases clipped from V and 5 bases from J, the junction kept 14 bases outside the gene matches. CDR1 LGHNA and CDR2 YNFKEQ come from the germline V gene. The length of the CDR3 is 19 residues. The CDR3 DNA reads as TGTGCCAGCAGCCCCTCGGGACTAGCGGGGGCCCCGTTCGGAGATACGCAGTATTTT. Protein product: CASSPSGLAGAPFGDTQYF.